The 9 T cell receptor beta chains given below trace back to one sample, sequenced in a study of blood T cell repertoires in COVID-19. The assay was immunoSEQ multiplex PCR, and TCRdb's table has in-frame clones only and misses some. The top ten hold 5% to 6.5% of the sample, which has 40,000 to 50,000 clones, 70% to 90% seen once. The sample was peripheral blood. The origin of the receptors is a man aged 45-65 years with active COVID-19.

J is TRBJ2-3 and V is TRBV4-1; 8 positions agree with TRBD2. Germline V lookup: CDR1 MGHRA, CDR2 YSYEKL. The CDR3 runs 17 residues. J was trimmed by 0 bases and V by 1 base; bases with no gene match: 6. The CDR3 nucleotides are TGCGCCAGCAGCCAAGCCGGGAGGGCCTTCAGCACAGATACGCAGTATTTT. Its translation is CASSQAGRAFSTDTQYF.

The chain uses TRBV9 and TRBJ2-3; 12 bases are a match to TRBD2. J lost 3 bases, V lost 3 bases, and 8 bases had no gene match. Germline V lookup: CDR1 SGDLS, CDR2 YYNGEE. This CDR3 has 17 residues. The CDR3 sequence is CASSAATSGRWTDTQYF. The CDR3 DNA reads as TGTGCCAGCAGCGCTGCGACTAGCGGGAGATGGACAGATACGCAGTATTTT. The whole variable domain, remainder taken from reference TRBV9 and TRBJ2-3, is DSGVTQTPKHLITATGQRVTLRCSPRSGDLSVYWYQQSLDQGLQFLIQYYNGEERAKGNILERFSAQQFPDLHSELNLSSLELGDSALYFCASSAATSGRWTDTQYFGPGTRLTVL.

The gene calls are TRBV3-1 (or the pseudogene TRBV3-2) and TRBJ2-2; no definite D call. The CDR3 spans 14 residues. V dropped 4 bases and J dropped 1 base, with 7 bases sitting between them. The V gene's germline CDR1 is LGHDT and CDR2 YNNKEL (reference sequence). In DNA, the CDR3 is TGTGCCAGCAGCCGTCTTCGGAACACCGGGGAGCTGTTTTTT. As protein: CASSRLRNTGELFF.

This clone has only one observation. V gene TRBV19 combines with J gene TRBJ2-3, with D perhaps matching TRBD1 (5 bases). This CDR3 spans 16 amino acids. V dropped 6 bases and J dropped 0 bases, with 16 bases sitting between them. The V gene's germline CDR1 is LNHDA and CDR2 SQIVND (reference sequence). The CDR3 DNA reads TGTGCCAGTAGCAAACGGACAATTACTAGCACAGATACGCAGTATTTT. It specifies CASSKRTITSTDTQYF.

V is TRBV11-2 and J is TRBJ1-1; perhaps TRBD1 as D (6 bases). The CDR3 loop spans 16 amino acids. Between the trimmed V and J ends, which lost 4 bases and 2 bases, there was a span of 17 bases. The V gene's germline CDR1 is SGHAT and CDR2 FQNNGV. The CDR3 spells CASSYTTTGFNTEAFF. The CDR3 DNA reads as TGTGCCAGCAGCTATACCACGACAGGATTTAACACTGAAGCTTTCTTT. The full variable domain, with the rest looked up from reference TRBV11-2 and TRBJ1-1, is EAGVAQSPRYKIIEKRQSVAFWCNPISGHATLYWYQQILGQGPKLLIQFQNNGVVDDSQLPKDRFSAERLKGVDSTLKIQPAKLEDSAVYLCASSYTTTGFNTEAFFGQGTRLTVV.

V usage is TRBV29-1 and J usage is TRBJ2-5, with D maybe TRBD1 (6 bases). The V end lost 5 bases, the J end lost 2 bases, and 9 bases lay between the germline ends. The CDR3 sequence is 12 residues long. In germline, CDR1 is SQVTM, CDR2 ANQGSEA. CDR3 sequence: CSVQQGQETQYF. The CDR3 nucleotides are TGCAGCGTTCAACAGGGACAAGAGACCCAGTACTTC.

This clone was counted only a few times. V and J are TRBV9 and TRBJ2-2; weak D call: TRBD1 (5 bases). Germline V gives CDR1 SGDLS, CDR2 YYNGEE. V shed 0 bases and J shed 4 bases, with 19 bases lying between them. The CDR3 loop spans 18 amino acids. The CDR3 nucleotides read TGTGCCAGCAGCGTAGGAACCCGGCAGGGTGTGGTCACCGGGGAGCTGTTTTTT. Translation gives CASSVGTRQGVVTGELFF.

This clone was seen just once. The CDR3 region is CASRFPLSYEQYF. As DNA, the CDR3 is TGTGCCAGCAGATTCCCCCTCTCCTACGAGCAGTACTTC. The V and J genes are TRBV2 and TRBJ2-7, with D uncertain. Germline V gene sequence: CDR1 SNHLY, CDR2 FYNNEI. This CDR3 has 13 residues. V lost 6 bases to trimming and J lost 0 bases, with 9 bases between them.

A word on this clone: The same CDR3 can be traced to other DNA sequences in this sample. The genes are TRBV5-6 and TRBJ1-4; 7 bases are a match to TRBD1. This CDR3 is built from 13 residues. V dropped 0 bases and J dropped 8; count of bases not matched to a gene: 1. Looked up from germline, CDR1 is SGHDT and CDR2 is YYEEEE. CDR3 nucleotides: TGTGCCAGCAGCTTGGACAGGGGAGAAAAACTGTTTTTT. Its translation is CASSLDRGEKLFF.